Below, 12 T cell receptor beta chains from the same sample are listed, as sequenced in a study of identical twins. In TCRdb, the 5' RACE reads were re-called with MiXCR into one record per CDR3 protein. This sample has around 1.7 million distinct CDR3 sequences, with under 35% found just once. Sequencing input: cord blood. The receptors stem from a newborn girl in good health.

As to this clonotype: A clone one base away is much larger, so this may be a read error. The genes are TRBV27 and TRBJ2-1; D is unclear. This CDR3 is 15 amino acids long. Germline CDR1 and CDR2: MNHEY and SMNVEV (reference sequence). With 5 bases removed from V and 9 bases from J, the gap between germline ends came to 20 bases. The CDR3: CASSHRAPSESEQFF. CDR3 bases: TGTGCCAGCAGTCACCGGGCCCCCAGCGAGAGTGAGCAGTTCTTC.

The V gene is TRBV6-5, the J gene TRBJ2-3; D is unresolved. CDR1 and CDR2 (germline): MNHEY, SVGAGI. V was trimmed by 4 bases and J by 2 bases, leaving 10 bases between them. The length of the CDR3 is 14 residues. CDR3 DNA: TGTGCCAGCAGTTCCCCTTCTGTCACAGATACGCAGTATTTT. Amino acid sequence: CASSSPSVTDTQYF.

V gene TRBV2 combines with J gene TRBJ1-1; no clear D gene. Trimming stripped 7 bases from V and 5 bases from J, with 14 bases between. The germline gives CDR1 SNHLY, CDR2 FYNNEI. This CDR3 is built from 13 residues. The DNA of the CDR3 is TGTGCCAGCACCGCAATTGCAAGGACTGAAGCTTTCTTT. Translation gives CASTAIARTEAFF.

V usage is TRBV20-1 and J usage is TRBJ2-2; possible D gene TRBD2, 6 bases. The germline V gene encodes CDR1 DFQATT and CDR2 SNEGSKA (reference sequence). V lost 6 bases and J 3 bases, leaving 8 bases between the germline ends. The length of the CDR3 is 12 residues. The CDR3: CSAERDTGELFF. CDR3 DNA sequence: TGCAGTGCGGAGCGGGACACCGGGGAGCTGTTTTTT.

This clonotype was found a few times. This may be a read error, as it is one base from a much larger clone. The V and J genes are TRBV4-1 and TRBJ2-3; the match to TRBD2 covers 10 bases. V lost 1 base and J lost 4; bases outside the gene matches: 2. The length of the CDR3 is 15 residues. Germline CDR1 is MGHRA and CDR2 is YSYEKL. For the CDR3, the DNA is TGCGCCAGCAGCCAAGTCGGGACTAGCGCAGATACGCAGTATTTT. Translation gives CASSQVGTSADTQYF.

The J gene is TRBJ2-3, the V gene TRBV20-1; 8 bases are a match to TRBD2. V lost 0 bases and J lost 4; bases outside the gene matches: 3. The germline V gene has CDR1 DFQATT and CDR2 SNEGSKA (reference sequence). The CDR3 runs 14 residues. The CDR3 is CSARDRTSPDTQYF. CDR3 in DNA: TGCAGTGCTAGAGACAGGACTAGCCCAGATACGCAGTATTTT.

A single count supports this clonotype. The genes are TRBV10-3 and TRBJ2-5; D possibly corresponds to TRBD1 (5 bases). TRBJ2-7 explains the end of the DNA better; the J call may be wrong. Germline CDR1 reads ENHRY; CDR2 reads SYGVKD. The CDR3 consists of 13 residues. This chain's CDR3 is CAISESQGCEQYF. The DNA for the CDR3 is TGTGCCATCAGTGAGTCGCAGGGATGCGAGCAGTACTTC.

In the case of this clonotype: With a far larger clone one base away, a read error is the likely cause. The chain has TRBV29-1 and TRBJ2-7, with D unresolved. Germline-derived CDR1 and CDR2 are SQVTM and ANQGSEA. Trimming cost V 7 bases and J 3 bases, with 10 bases left between them. The CDR3 contains 11 residues. The CDR3 DNA sequence: TGCAGCGGTGATTCCGGCTACGAGCAGTACTTC. It encodes CSGDSGYEQYF.

The chain joins TRBV20-1 to TRBJ2-7, with D perhaps matching TRBD1 (6 bases). The CDR3 spans 14 residues. With 2 bases removed from V and 0 bases from J, the gap between germline ends came to 11 bases. Looked up from germline, CDR1 is DFQATT and CDR2 is SNEGSKA (reference sequence). In DNA form, the CDR3 reads TGCAGTGCTAGATTCACCAGGGGCTCCTACGAGCAGTACTTC. Translated, it gives CSARFTRGSYEQYF.

The rearrangement joins TRBV6-6 to TRBJ1-4; TRBD1 aligns across 10 bases. Germline CDR1 is MNHNY and CDR2 is SVGAGI (reference sequence). With 6 bases clipped from V and 7 bases from J, the junction kept 8 bases outside the gene matches. The CDR3 covers 15 residues. CDR3 coding DNA: TGTGCCAGCAGGATTCAGGGACAGGGGTTTGAAAAACTGTTTTTT. It is translated as CASRIQGQGFEKLFF.

The chain joins TRBV20-1 to TRBJ2-5; D is undetermined. The J call could be wrong; TRBJ2-7 is a better fit for the DNA end. Germline assignment: CDR1 DFQATT and CDR2 SNEGSKA (reference sequence). This CDR3 region has 10 residues. The CDR3 spells CSALTTEQYF. For the CDR3, the DNA is TGCAGTGCCCTGACAACCGAGCAGTACTTC.

The rearrangement links TRBV12-3 or TRBV12-4 to TRBJ2-5; 7 positions match TRBD2. CDR3 size: 16 residues. V gave up 2 bases and J gave up 5 bases; unmatched junction bases: 11. The CDR3 DNA is TGTGCCAGCAGTTTAACCGTTGGCGGGGGTACGGAGACCCAGTACTTC. Translation gives CASSLTVGGGTETQYF.